These 19 T cell receptor beta chains originate from one sample sequenced in a study of identifying expanded T cells in peripheral blood. Produced via immunoSEQ multiplex PCR; TCRdb's table is partial and in-frame only. The table shows around 85,000 clones, with approximately 91% occurring only once. Source material: blood. The receptors were sampled from a person between 18 and 75 years old in good health.

The chain has TRBV10-2 and TRBJ2-5; no clear D gene. Per the germline V gene, CDR1 is WSHSY and CDR2 is SAAADI. CDR3 length: 16 amino acids. V lost 4 bases to trimming and J lost 3 bases, with 18 bases between them. The CDR3 nucleotides are TGCGCCAGCAGTGGGAAGAGCAAAGCGACCAAAGAGACCCAGTACTTC. Amino acids: CASSGKSKATKETQYF.

V gene TRBV4-1 combines with J gene TRBJ2-7; D unclear. Trimming removed 1 base at V and 2 bases at J, with 6 bases between. Germline V gene data show CDR1 as MGHRA and CDR2 as YSYEKL. The CDR3 runs 13 residues. In DNA form, the CDR3 reads TGCGCCAGCAGCCAAGTCCCCCCCTACGAGCAGTACTTC. Protein sequence: CASSQVPPYEQYF.

The chain joins TRBV4-2 to TRBJ2-1, with 10 bases fitting TRBD2. The junction had 10 bases not matched to a gene; V was cut back by 1 base and J by 4 bases. The germline gives CDR1 LGHNA, CDR2 YNFKEQ. This CDR3 contains 18 residues. Here the CDR3 DNA reads TGTGCCAGCAGCCAAGGGACTAGCGGAGCCGGGGGGTACAATGAGCAGTTCTTC. Translation: CASSQGTSGAGGYNEQFF.

The chain joins TRBV19 to TRBJ1-5; possible D gene TRBD1, 5 bases. V was cut by 8 bases and J by 2 bases, with 19 bases left in between. Germline assignment: CDR1 LNHDA and CDR2 SQIVND (reference sequence). CDR3 length: 16 amino acids. The CDR3 DNA sequence: TGTGCCAGTGCCTCCCCGGCAGGGCAAGGCAATCAGCCCCAGCATTTT. Translation: CASASPAGQGNQPQHF.

The table lists this clone with a few counts. J is TRBJ2-7 and V is TRBV5-5, with 8 bases that match TRBD2. There are 15 residues in the CDR3. CDR1 is SGHKS and CDR2 is YYEKEE in the germline V gene (reference sequence). Unmatched junction bases numbered 5, after V lost 3 bases and J lost 0 bases. CDR3 coding DNA: TGTGCCAGCAGCTGGGGACTAGGTAGCTCCTACGAGCAGTACTTC. Protein: CASSWGLGSSYEQYF.

This chain uses TRBV7-9 with TRBJ1-5, with 9 bases lining up with TRBD1. V lost 4 bases and J lost 7; bases outside the gene matches: 8. Germline lookup yields CDR1 SEHNR and CDR2 FQNEAQ (reference sequence). This CDR3 spans 15 amino acids. The CDR3 loop reads CASSSRDRAEQPQHF. The CDR3 coding sequence is TGTGCCAGCAGCTCCCGGGACAGGGCAGAACAGCCCCAGCATTTT.

The CDR3 reads CASSAGQGSLAFF. CDR3 coding DNA: TGCGCCAGCAGCGCCGGACAGGGGTCGTTAGCTTTCTTT. The chain couples TRBV4-3 to TRBJ1-1, with 9 positions matching TRBD1. Germline CDR1 and CDR2: LGHNA and YSLEER. J gave up 10 bases and V 5 bases, and 8 bases lay outside the gene matches. CDR3 length: 13 residues.

This chain joins TRBV29-1 and TRBJ2-5; 9 bases match TRBD1. The V gene's germline CDR1 is SQVTM and CDR2 ANQGSEA. The CDR3 extends over 13 amino acids. With V trimmed by 5 bases and J by 2 bases, 3 bases remained unmatched. Written as DNA, the CDR3 is TGCAGCGTTCGGGACAGGGTTCAAGAGACCCAGTACTTC. This gives the protein CSVRDRVQETQYF.

V gene TRBV29-1 combines with J gene TRBJ2-3, with D uncertain. This CDR3 has 12 amino acids. Germline CDR1 is SQVTM and CDR2 is ANQGSEA. Trimming pared 1 base from V and 3 bases from J, leaving 5 bases between. The CDR3 DNA sequence: TGCAGCGTTGAAGCGGAGACAGATACGCAGTATTTT. Translation: CSVEAETDTQYF.

J is TRBJ2-7 and V is TRBV18; D gene uncertain. V was shortened by 1 base and J by 2 bases, with 6 bases between the two germline ends. CDR1 is KGHSH and CDR2 is LQKENI in the germline V gene. The CDR3 has 13 amino acids. DNA of the CDR3: TGTGCCAGCTCACCACGTCCTACCTACGAGCAGTACTTC. Protein sequence: CASSPRPTYEQYF.

J is TRBJ2-2 and V is TRBV5-3; 15 nucleotides agree with TRBD2. TRBV5-3 belongs to the ORF category, with a function that is uncertain. V was clipped by 9 bases and J by 0 bases; unmatched bases: 6. The CDR3 is made up of 17 amino acids. The CDR3 loop is CANPGLAGGANTGELFF. The CDR3 DNA reads TGTGCCAACCCGGGACTAGCGGGAGGTGCGAACACCGGGGAGCTGTTTTTT.

J is TRBJ1-2 and V is TRBV7-8, with TRBD1 identical over 10 bases. V trimming: 1 base; J trimming: 8 bases; junction bases outside the gene matches: 7. The CDR3 runs 15 residues. Per the germline V gene, CDR1 is SGHVS and CDR2 is FQNEAQ. The DNA of the CDR3 is TGTGCCAGCAGCTTAGAAGGGACAGGGGTAGGAGGCTACACCTTC. It yields the protein CASSLEGTGVGGYTF.

This chain connects TRBV14 to TRBJ2-7, with a weak D call TRBD1 (5 bases). Trimming removed 1 base from V and 1 base from J, with 14 bases in between. From germline, CDR1 is SGHDN and CDR2 FVKESK. The CDR3 is 16 residues long. The DNA for the CDR3 is TGTGCCAGCAGCCAAGCTGCAGGGCTGGGGTCCTACGAGCAGTACTTC. Residues: CASSQAAGLGSYEQYF. The variable domain in full, with the rest retrieved from reference TRBV14 and TRBJ2-7, is EAGVTQFPSHSVIEKGQTVTLRCDPISGHDNLYWYRRVMGKEIKFLLHFVKESKQDESGMPNNRFLAERTGGTYSTLKVQPAELEDSGVYFCASSQAAGLGSYEQYFGPGTRLTVT.

The V gene is TRBV28, the J gene TRBJ2-7; 9 bases are shared with TRBD1. The CDR3 is 15 residues long. Germline V CDR1 and CDR2: MDHEN, SYDVKM. Trimming took 5 bases from V and 2 from J; bases not matched to a gene: 7. The CDR3 here is CASSPGDRATYEQYF. CDR3 nucleotide sequence: TGTGCCAGCAGTCCCGGGGACAGGGCGACCTACGAGCAGTACTTC.

The chain is built from TRBV19 and TRBJ2-1, with TRBD2 identical over 7 bases. Trimming cost V 3 bases and J 5 bases; bases outside gene matches: 4. Germline loops: CDR1 LNHDA, CDR2 SQIVND (reference sequence). The CDR3 contains 14 residues. CDR3 loop: CASSMPSGDNEQFF. DNA for the CDR3: TGTGCCAGTAGTATGCCCAGCGGGGACAATGAGCAGTTCTTC. Filled out from reference TRBV19 and TRBJ2-1, the complete variable domain reads DGGITQSPKYLFRKEGQNVTLSCEQNLNHDAMYWYRQDPGQGLRLIYYSQIVNDFQKGDIAEGYSVSREKKESFPLTVTSAQKNPTAFYLCASSMPSGDNEQFFGPGTRLTVL.

This chain connects TRBV7-2 to TRBJ1-1, with D hard to call. V lost 1 base and J 8 bases, leaving 11 bases between the germline ends. Germline V gene sequence: CDR1 SGHTA, CDR2 FQGNSA. The CDR3 consists of 13 residues. As DNA, the CDR3 is TGTGCCAGCAGCTTAGTACGCGGGAGCGAAGCTTTCTTT. Protein: CASSLVRGSEAFF.

In this sample, this clone turned up a few times. V gene TRBV9 combines with J gene TRBJ2-5; D gene ambiguous. In germline, CDR1 is SGDLS, CDR2 YYNGEE. This CDR3 is 14 amino acids long. Trimming shortened V by 1 base and J by 5 bases, and 12 bases separated the two germline ends. CDR3 DNA: TGTGCCAGCAGCGTATCCGCTCTTGGGGAGACCCAGTACTTC. It is translated as CASSVSALGETQYF.

The CDR3: CASSPISDTEAFF. The CDR3 DNA reads as TGCGCCAGCAGCCCAATCAGCGACACTGAAGCTTTCTTT. The chain employs TRBV5-1 and TRBJ1-1; D call uncertain. The CDR3 runs to 13 residues. Germline CDR1 and CDR2: SGHRS and YFSETQ. The V end lost 4 bases, the J end lost 3 bases, and 10 bases lay between the germline ends.

V and J are TRBV6-6 and TRBJ1-1; perhaps TRBD1 as D (5 bases). The CDR3 runs 14 residues. CDR1 is MNHNY, CDR2 SVGAGI, per germline (reference sequence). Trimming stripped 5 bases from V and 1 base from J, with 11 bases between. In nucleotides, the CDR3 is TGTGCCAGCAGTCTACCGACAGCGAACACTGAAGCTTTCTTT. Translating gives CASSLPTANTEAFF.